Sequencing of this TCR beta chain was carried out in a study of regulatory T cells in long-lasting Graves disease. Trimming pared 6 bases from V and 4 bases from J, leaving 15 bases between. The germline V gene encodes CDR1 MNHNS and CDR2 SASEGT. The CDR3 extends over 14 amino acids. Building the TCR beta libraries relied on iRepertoire HTBI primers, and CDR3 regions underwent Arm-PCR. Original processing notes: Identified across the samples were some 67 TRBV segments and about 15 TRBJ segments. TCRdb redid the calling of the multiplex PCR reads with MiXCR, one entry per CDR3 protein. The V and J calls and clone size are TCRdb's, not the authors'. The table includes around 400,000 distinct CDR3 sequences, roughly a sixth detected once. This clonotype was counted at least ten times. The time point is: newly diagnosed GD, antithyroid drugs for less than 3 months. Preparation of the TCR library used RNA extracted from PBMCs.

This TCR derives from a female donor with Graves disease. The chain combines TRBV6-1 with TRBJ1-2; no clear D. The starting material was peripheral blood mononuclear cells (PBMCs), obtained at new diagnosis, from a patient treated with antithyroid drugs. The CDR3 loop is CASSPLTAFYGYTF. The CDR3 DNA reads TGTGCCAGCAGCCCTCTGACGGCCTTCTATGGCTACACCTTC.